This T cell receptor beta chain was sequenced in a study of blood T cell repertoires in COVID-19. The wider study: COVID-19 samples from acute and convalescent phases originated in the United States, Italy and Spain. From T cells, B-cell-depleted T cells, or PBMCs came the material, which was cDNA or gDNA.

The V gene's germline CDR1 is SNHLY and CDR2 FYNNEI. Between the trimmed V and J ends, which lost 8 bases and 6 bases, there was a span of 16 bases. This CDR3 spans 13 amino acids. Authors' methods: Using reference gene primer amplification, nucleated cell counts were estimated. Repertoires were generated with immunoSEQ multiplex PCR, while TCRdb's copy carries only in-frame clones and drops some. D and trimming come from the DNA, and the V and J calls and clone size come from that table. The repertoire holds 65,000 to 75,000 clones, with around 84% as singletons. The receptor's source is a woman of 80 years or more with acute or convalescent COVID-19. The chain employs TRBV2 and TRBJ1-1; D is undetermined. The source material was peripheral blood. CDR3 nucleotides: TGTGCCAGCGTAAGAAGTAATTTAGCTGAAGCTTTCTTT. The encoded protein is CASVRSNLAEAFF.